One and the same sample provided the 23 T cell receptor beta chains below, sequenced in a study of T cells after yellow fever vaccination. One entry per CDR3 protein, called by TCRdb with MiXCR from the 5' RACE reads. The table includes about 52,000 distinct CDR3 sequences, approximately 6.6% detected once. The specimen was CD8+ T cells not binding an NS4B(214-222) dextramer, sorted from PBMCs, collected roughly 46 days after the first yellow fever vaccination. The receptors come from a man aged 18 to 30 who received the YFV17D yellow fever vaccine.

V and J are TRBV27 and TRBJ1-5; the D gene is possibly TRBD1 (5 bases). Germline V lookup: CDR1 MNHEY, CDR2 SMNVEV (reference sequence). V lost 6 bases, J lost 6 bases, and 12 bases lay in between. The CDR3 runs to 13 residues. The CDR3 DNA is TGTGCCAGCAGCTACCAGGGTTCTCAGCCCCAGCATTTT. Residues: CASSYQGSQPQHF.

The chain recombines TRBV28 with TRBJ2-1; TRBD1 aligns across 9 bases. CDR3 length equals 15 residues. Germline CDR1 reads MDHEN; CDR2 reads SYDVKM. J lost 8 bases, V lost 3 bases, and 8 bases had no gene match. CDR3 nucleotide sequence: TGTGCCAGCAGTTTTACAGGGGGCGCAGTCTATGAGCAGTTCTTC. It codes for CASSFTGGAVYEQFF.

This clonotype was recorded at least ten times. The chain has TRBV6-2 or TRBV6-3 and TRBJ2-3; D remains ambiguous. Germline loops: CDR1 MNHEY, CDR2 SVGEGT. Trimming stripped 7 bases from V and 5 bases from J, with 7 bases between. The length of the CDR3 is 11 residues. The CDR3 sequence: CASTFGDTQYF. The CDR3 nucleotides are TGTGCCAGCACTTTCGGAGATACGCAGTATTTT.

This clonotype was picked up a small number of times. The rearrangement joins TRBV4-3 to TRBJ1-1; TRBD1 might be the D (6 bases). V was clipped by 0 bases and J by 0 bases, with 17 bases between them. Per the germline V gene, CDR1 is LGHNA and CDR2 is YSLEER. There are 18 residues in the CDR3. The CDR3 here is CASSQDRRGGSMNTEAFF. The CDR3 DNA follows: TGCGCCAGCAGCCAAGATAGGAGGGGGGGGAGCATGAACACTGAAGCTTTCTTT.

This clonotype was counted between two and nine times. The chain is built from TRBV6-5 and TRBJ1-4; TRBD1 is a possible D gene (6 bases). From germline, CDR1 is MNHEY and CDR2 SVGAGI. Between the trimmed V and J ends, which lost 6 bases and 8 bases, there was a span of 19 bases. The CDR3 runs 15 residues. The CDR3 bases are TGTGCCAGCAGCGGGGTCGGGGGGGCGGACGAAAAACTGTTTTTT. This encodes CASSGVGGADEKLFF.

This clonotype was counted only a few times. The chain couples TRBV25-1 to TRBJ2-1; 8 bases line up with TRBD1. Germline CDR1 MGHDK, CDR2 SYGVNS. Germline trimming cut 1 base from V and 3 bases from J; bases unmatched to any gene: 8. The CDR3 consists of 17 residues. The CDR3 region is CASSEFFRQGHYNEQFF. The CDR3 DNA sequence: TGTGCCAGCAGTGAATTTTTTCGACAGGGGCACTACAATGAGCAGTTCTTC. Full variable domain (missing parts from reference TRBV25-1 and TRBJ2-1): EADIYQTPRYLVIGTGKKITLECSQTMGHDKMYWYQQDPGMELHLIHYSYGVNSTEKGDLSSESTVSRIRTEHFPLTLESARPSHTSQYLCASSEFFRQGHYNEQFFGPGTRLTVL.

This clonotype was observed many times. This sequence joins TRBV4-1 and TRBJ2-3, with D unresolved. The CDR3 is 12 residues long. V was cut by 1 base and J by 6 bases, with 5 bases left in between. Germline V CDR1 and CDR2: MGHRA, YSYEKL. This CDR3 is CASSQVRDTQYF. In DNA, the CDR3 is TGCGCCAGCAGCCAAGTTAGGGATACGCAGTATTTT.

The sample holds many counts of this clonotype. The V call is TRBV4-2, the J call TRBJ2-7, with TRBD1 matching over 11 bases. V shed 0 bases, J shed 3 bases, and the junction held 4 bases outside the gene matches. The CDR3 runs to 16 residues. Per the germline V gene, CDR1 is LGHNA and CDR2 is YNFKEQ. CDR3 nucleotide sequence: TGTGCCAGCAGCCAAGATAGGGGGACAGGGGGCTACGAGCAGTACTTC. It yields the protein CASSQDRGTGGYEQYF.

The chain joins TRBV7-9 to TRBJ2-7; D gene uncertain. Germline loops: CDR1 SEHNR, CDR2 FQNEAQ (reference sequence). V was shortened by 6 bases and J by 4 bases, with 16 bases between the two germline ends. This CDR3 spans 14 amino acids. CDR3 amino acids: CASSLDGDLYEQYF. The CDR3 nucleotides read TGTGCCAGCAGTCTGGACGGTGACCTTTACGAGCAGTACTTC.

The genes are TRBV19 and TRBJ2-7, with D perhaps given as TRBD1 or TRBD2 (6 bases each). This CDR3 region has 13 residues. The V and J ends lost 5 bases and 2 bases respectively, with 10 bases between them. CDR1 is LNHDA, CDR2 SQIVND, per germline (reference sequence). The CDR3 sequence: CASSAGTTYEQYV. DNA for the CDR3: TGTGCCAGTAGTGCGGGGACAACCTACGAGCAGTACGTC.

This clonotype was found a few times. The V gene is TRBV3-1, the J gene TRBJ2-7; 10 bases match TRBD1. In germline, CDR1 is LGHDT, CDR2 YNNKEL (reference sequence). The CDR3 has 15 amino acids. After removal of 4 bases from V and 1 base from J, the junction contained 4 bases not matched to a gene. The CDR3 sequence is CASSPGQGPSYEQYF. DNA for the CDR3: TGTGCCAGCAGCCCGGGACAGGGGCCATCCTACGAGCAGTACTTC.

This clonotype was detected many times. The chain employs TRBV5-6 and TRBJ2-7; 11 nucleotides line up with TRBD2. Germline V gives CDR1 SGHDT, CDR2 YYEEEE. V lost 7 bases to trimming and J lost 4 bases; unmatched junction nucleotides: 10. CDR3 length equals 15 residues. CDR3 protein: CASGPSSGGWYEQYV. In DNA, the CDR3 is TGTGCCAGCGGACCCTCTAGCGGGGGGTGGTACGAGCAGTACGTC.

In this sample, this clonotype turned up many times. This chain connects TRBV7-9 to TRBJ2-7; 7 bases align to TRBD2. The CDR3 contains 15 residues. Germline CDR1 and CDR2: SEHNR and FQNEAQ (reference sequence). With 2 bases clipped from V and 2 bases from J, the junction kept 6 bases outside the gene matches. The CDR3 protein is CASSLPGGPAYEQYF. In DNA form, the CDR3 reads TGTGCCAGCAGCTTACCGGGGGGACCCGCCTACGAGCAGTACTTC.

V and J are TRBV4-1 and TRBJ1-6; D gene uncertain. Germline assignment: CDR1 MGHRA and CDR2 YSYEKL. There are 12 residues in the CDR3. The V and J ends lost 1 base and 11 bases respectively, with 6 bases between them. The CDR3 DNA reads as TGCGCCAGCAGCCAAGCCGGGACACCCCTCCACTTT. It is translated as CASSQAGTPLHF.

The chain uses TRBV27 and TRBJ2-3; 12 bases agree with TRBD2. The CDR3 length is 20 residues. V was clipped by 0 bases and J by 2 bases; unmatched bases: 12. Germline CDR1 and CDR2: MNHEY and SMNVEV (reference sequence). CDR3 in DNA: TGTGCCAGCAGTTTATCGATAACCCGGACTAGCGGGGAAAACACAGATACGCAGTATTTT. Translation: CASSLSITRTSGENTDTQYF.

About this clonotype: One junction end does not reproduce the germline sequence, and a read error may be involved. The CDR3 DNA reads TGTGCCGGCAGTCCTAGGGGCTATGGCTACACCTTC. Its protein product is CAGSPRGYGYTF. The chain employs TRBV12-3 or TRBV12-4 and TRBJ1-2; a weak D match, TRBD1 (5 bases). The CDR3 contains 12 residues.

The chain joins TRBV5-5 to TRBJ1-1; weak D call: TRBD1 (5 bases). The germline V gene has CDR1 SGHKS and CDR2 YYEKEE (reference sequence). V shed 5 bases and J shed 4 bases, with 18 bases lying between them. There are 15 residues in the CDR3. The CDR3 spells CASSYGPTGGTEAFF. CDR3 DNA sequence: TGTGCCAGCAGTTATGGCCCGACTGGGGGCACTGAAGCTTTCTTT.

V and J are TRBV19 and TRBJ2-7; D is uncertain. The CDR3 runs 14 residues. Germline-derived CDR1 and CDR2 are LNHDA and SQIVND (reference sequence). The V end lost 5 bases, the J end lost 4 bases, and 15 bases lay between the germline ends. Here the CDR3 DNA reads TGTGCCAGTAGTCCTCGGGTAGGCCATTACGAGCAGTACTTC. This gives the protein CASSPRVGHYEQYF.

The sample holds many counts of this clonotype. The CDR3 sequence: CASSFPTSEHTDTQYF. The CDR3 DNA sequence: TGTGCCAGCAGCTTTCCCACTAGCGAGCACACAGATACGCAGTATTTT. This chain connects TRBV7-9 to TRBJ2-3; 7 nucleotides agree with TRBD2. Per the germline V gene, CDR1 is SEHNR and CDR2 is FQNEAQ (reference sequence). The ends lost 3 bases at V and 2 bases at J; junction bases unmatched: 8. The CDR3 is 16 amino acids.

The chain carries TRBV3-1 and TRBJ1-1, with D tentatively TRBD1 (6 bases). This CDR3 contains 19 residues. V lost 0 bases to trimming and J lost 2 bases, with 22 bases between them. Per the germline V gene, CDR1 is LGHDT and CDR2 is YNNKEL (reference sequence). The CDR3 spells CASSQDGIQGLGTNTEAFF. The CDR3 nucleotides are TGTGCCAGCAGCCAAGATGGGATTCAGGGTTTGGGGACAAACACTGAAGCTTTCTTT. The whole variable domain, remainder taken from reference TRBV3-1 and TRBJ1-1, is DTAVSQTPKYLVTQMGNDKSIKCEQNLGHDTMYWYKQDSKKFLKIMFSYNNKELIINETVPNRFSPKSPDKAHLNLHINSLELGDSAVYFCASSQDGIQGLGTNTEAFFGQGTRLTVV.

This clonotype was detected many times. The rearrangement joins TRBV13 to TRBJ2-2; D unresolved. Germline V gene lookup returns CDR1 PRHDT and CDR2 FYEKMQ (reference sequence). The CDR3 runs to 13 residues. The V end lost 5 bases, the J end lost 6 bases, and 10 bases lay between the germline ends. CDR3 in amino acids: CASSPPSAGELFF. Here the CDR3 DNA reads TGTGCCAGCAGCCCCCCCTCTGCCGGGGAGCTGTTTTTT.

This clonotype was counted only a few times. The CDR3 sequence: CASSYSLSGQETQYF. CDR3 DNA sequence: TGTGCCAGCAGTTACTCACTTAGCGGGCAAGAGACCCAGTACTTC. V usage is TRBV6-5 and J usage is TRBJ2-5; TRBD2 agrees at 7 bases. This CDR3 is built from 15 residues. Losses at the gene ends were 0 bases for V and 2 bases for J; bases not matched to a gene: 3. Germline assignment: CDR1 MNHEY and CDR2 SVGAGI.

This clonotype came up a few times. The chain couples TRBV6-2 or TRBV6-3 to TRBJ2-7; no definite D call. The CDR3 consists of 12 residues. V lost 2 bases to trimming and J lost 2 bases, with 4 bases between them. Germline CDR1 and CDR2: MNHEY and SVGEGT. The CDR3 here is CASSYITYEQYF. The CDR3 bases are TGTGCCAGCAGTTACATCACCTACGAGCAGTACTTC.